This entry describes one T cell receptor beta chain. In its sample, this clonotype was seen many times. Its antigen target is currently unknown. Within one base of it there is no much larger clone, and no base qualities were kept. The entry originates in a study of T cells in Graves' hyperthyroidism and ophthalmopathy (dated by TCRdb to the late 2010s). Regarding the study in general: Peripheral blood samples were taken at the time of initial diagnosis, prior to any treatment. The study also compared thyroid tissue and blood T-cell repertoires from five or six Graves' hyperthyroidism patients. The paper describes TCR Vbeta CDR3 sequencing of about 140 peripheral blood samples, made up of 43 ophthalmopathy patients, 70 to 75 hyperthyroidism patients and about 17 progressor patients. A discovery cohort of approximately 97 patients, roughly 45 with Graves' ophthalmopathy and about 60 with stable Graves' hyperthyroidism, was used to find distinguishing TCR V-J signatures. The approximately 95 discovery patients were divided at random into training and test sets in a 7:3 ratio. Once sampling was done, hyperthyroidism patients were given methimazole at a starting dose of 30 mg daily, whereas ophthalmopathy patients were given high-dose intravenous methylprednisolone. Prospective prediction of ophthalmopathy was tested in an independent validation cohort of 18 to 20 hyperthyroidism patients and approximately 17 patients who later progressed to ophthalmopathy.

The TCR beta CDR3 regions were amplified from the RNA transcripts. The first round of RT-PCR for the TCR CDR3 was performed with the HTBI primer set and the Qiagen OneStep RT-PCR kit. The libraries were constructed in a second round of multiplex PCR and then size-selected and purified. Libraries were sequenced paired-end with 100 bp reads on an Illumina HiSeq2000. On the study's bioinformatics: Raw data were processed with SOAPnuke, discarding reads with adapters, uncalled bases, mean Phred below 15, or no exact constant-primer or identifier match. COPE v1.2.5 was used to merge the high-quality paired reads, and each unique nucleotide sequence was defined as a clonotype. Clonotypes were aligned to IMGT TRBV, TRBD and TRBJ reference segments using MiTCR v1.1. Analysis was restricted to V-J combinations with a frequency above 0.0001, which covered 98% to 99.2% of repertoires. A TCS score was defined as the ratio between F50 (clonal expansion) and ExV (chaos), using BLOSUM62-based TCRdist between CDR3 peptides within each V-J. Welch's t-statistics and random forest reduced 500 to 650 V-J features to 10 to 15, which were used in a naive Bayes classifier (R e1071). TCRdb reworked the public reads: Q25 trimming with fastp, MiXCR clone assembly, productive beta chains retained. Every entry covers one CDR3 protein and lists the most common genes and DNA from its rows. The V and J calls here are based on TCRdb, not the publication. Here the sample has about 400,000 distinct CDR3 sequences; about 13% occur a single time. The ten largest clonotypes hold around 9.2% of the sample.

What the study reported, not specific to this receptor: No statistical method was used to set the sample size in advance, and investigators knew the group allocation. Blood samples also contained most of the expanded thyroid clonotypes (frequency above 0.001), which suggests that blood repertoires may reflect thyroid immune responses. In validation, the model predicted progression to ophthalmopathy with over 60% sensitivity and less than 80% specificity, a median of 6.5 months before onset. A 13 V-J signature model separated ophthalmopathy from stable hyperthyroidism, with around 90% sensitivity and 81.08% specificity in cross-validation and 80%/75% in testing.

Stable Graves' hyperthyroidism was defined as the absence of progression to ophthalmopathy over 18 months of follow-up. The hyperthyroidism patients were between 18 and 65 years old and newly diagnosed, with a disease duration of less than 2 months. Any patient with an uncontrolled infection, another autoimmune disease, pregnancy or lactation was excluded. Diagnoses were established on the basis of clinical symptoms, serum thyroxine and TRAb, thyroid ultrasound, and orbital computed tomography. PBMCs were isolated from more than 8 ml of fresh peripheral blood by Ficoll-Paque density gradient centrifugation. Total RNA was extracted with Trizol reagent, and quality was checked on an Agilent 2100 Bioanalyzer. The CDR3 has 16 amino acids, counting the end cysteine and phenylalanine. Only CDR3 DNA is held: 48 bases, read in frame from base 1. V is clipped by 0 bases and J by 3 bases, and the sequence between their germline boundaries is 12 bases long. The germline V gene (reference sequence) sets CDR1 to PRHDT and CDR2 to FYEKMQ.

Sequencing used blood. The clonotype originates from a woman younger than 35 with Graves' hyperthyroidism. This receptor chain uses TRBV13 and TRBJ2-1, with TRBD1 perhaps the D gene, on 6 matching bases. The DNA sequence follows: TGTGCCAGCAGCTTAGGCCCCGGGACAAACTACAATGAGCAGTTCTTC. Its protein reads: CASSLGPGTNYNEQFF.